The 5 T cell receptor beta chains below all came from one sample that was sequenced in a study of blood T cells in healthy people across ages (dated by TCRdb to between 2014 and 2017). Library prep was done by 5' RACE. The run used an Illumina HiSeq 2500. A second PCR of about 7 to 12 cycles was performed with a sample-barcoded 5' primer and a J-beta primer mix. TCRdb reran the public reads through fastp at Q25 and MiXCR, keeping productive beta chains. Every CDR3 protein is listed once, alongside the most common genes and DNA of its rows. In this sample the table shows some 930,000 distinct CDR3 sequences, 25% to 30% of which occur a single time. Of the sample, roughly a tenth falls within the top ten clones. These records were also assigned to another study, of T cells of mothers and their children.

The sequenced sample consisted of blood. These receptors all come from a woman between 40 and 50 years old in good health.

CDR3 nucleotides: TGTGCCAGCAGGAAGACTAGCGGGGACACAGATACGCAGTATTTT. Its translation is CASRKTSGDTDTQYF. The chain joins TRBV6-1 to TRBJ2-3; 11 bases map to TRBD2. V shed 6 bases, J shed 2 bases, and the junction held 4 bases outside the gene matches. Germline V gene sequence: CDR1 MNHNS, CDR2 SASEGT. This CDR3 contains 15 residues.

In regard to this clonotype: A much larger clone differs by one base, so this may be a read error. The rearrangement links TRBV7-2 to TRBJ1-2, with 7 bases matching TRBD1. CDR1 and CDR2 (germline): SGHTA, FQGNSA. The CDR3 is 16 amino acids. Trimming removed 4 bases from V and 0 bases from J; junction bases left unmatched: 8. CDR3 nucleotides: TGTGCCAGCAGCTACTGGGGACAGCCTACTAACTATGGCTACACCTTC. Protein product: CASSYWGQPTNYGYTF.

A few counts support this clonotype. The chain employs TRBV7-2 and TRBJ1-2; 8 bases line up with TRBD1. With V trimmed by 5 bases and J by 3 bases, 14 bases remained unmatched. The CDR3 sequence is 17 residues long. Germline V CDR1 and CDR2: SGHTA, FQGNSA. The CDR3 DNA sequence: TGTGCCAGCAGCGAAGAAACGACAGGGGCGGTTTACTATGGCTACACCTTC. It is translated as CASSEETTGAVYYGYTF.

The chain is built from TRBV3-1 and TRBJ2-1; tentative D call: TRBD2 (5 bases). There are 14 residues in the CDR3. Germline values: CDR1 LGHDT, CDR2 YNNKEL (reference sequence). Trimming left V 4 bases short and J 5 bases short, with 12 bases between. The CDR3 loop is CASSPGKKNNEQFF. CDR3 nucleotide sequence: TGTGCCAGCAGCCCGGGAAAGAAAAACAATGAGCAGTTCTTC.

The chain carries TRBV7-2 and TRBJ2-5, with 9 positions matching TRBD2. CDR1 and CDR2 (germline): SGHTA, FQGNSA. CDR3 size: 14 residues. Trimming at V came to 10 bases and at J to 4 bases, leaving 10 bases not matched to a gene. For the CDR3, the DNA is TGTGCCACTCGGGGTAGCGGGGGATTAGAGACCCAGTACTTC. As protein: CATRGSGGLETQYF.